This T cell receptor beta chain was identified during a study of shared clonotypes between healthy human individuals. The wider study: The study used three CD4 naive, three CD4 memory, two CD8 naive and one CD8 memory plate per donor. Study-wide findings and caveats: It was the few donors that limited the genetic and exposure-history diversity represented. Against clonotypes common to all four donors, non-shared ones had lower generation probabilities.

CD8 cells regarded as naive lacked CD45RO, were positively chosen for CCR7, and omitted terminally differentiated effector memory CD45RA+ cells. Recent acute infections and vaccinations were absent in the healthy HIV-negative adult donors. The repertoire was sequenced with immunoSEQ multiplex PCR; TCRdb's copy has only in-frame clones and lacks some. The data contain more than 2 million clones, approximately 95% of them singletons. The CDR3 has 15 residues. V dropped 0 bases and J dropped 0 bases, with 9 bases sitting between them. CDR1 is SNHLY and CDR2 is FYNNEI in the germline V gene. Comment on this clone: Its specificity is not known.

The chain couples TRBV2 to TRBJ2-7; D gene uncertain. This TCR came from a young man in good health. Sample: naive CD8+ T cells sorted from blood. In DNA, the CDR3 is TGTGCCAGCAGTGAAGCCCCATCCAGCTCCTACGAGCAGTACTTC. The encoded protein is CASSEAPSSSYEQYF.